This TCR beta chain was identified during a study of regulatory T cells in long-lasting Graves disease. Study-level information: Duration of antithyroid drug therapy among newly diagnosed Graves' patients was under 3 months. Study observations and caveats: Persistent Graves' patients showed a TCR diversity that was lower than that of newly diagnosed ones.

The authors built TCR beta libraries using iRepertoire HTBI primers and Arm-PCR of CDR3 regions. TCRdb ran MiXCR on the multiplex PCR reads and lists one entry per CDR3 protein. Altogether about 620,000 distinct CDR3 sequences are present, approximately 15% being singletons, with the ten largest covering about 18%. This clonotype occurred a few times. What it binds is unknown. Time point indicated: newly diagnosed GD, antithyroid drugs for less than 3 months. Isolated PBMC RNA provided the starting material for the TCR library. The same specimen was also included in a second study, on T cells in Graves' hyperthyroidism and ophthalmopathy.

The input for sequencing was peripheral blood mononuclear cells (PBMCs), taken at new diagnosis, from a patient treated with antithyroid drugs. This receptor was taken from a woman aged 30 to 39 with Graves disease.

CDR3 in amino acids: CASSLTSGATGELFF. The CDR3 DNA sequence: TGTGCCAGCAGCCTAACTAGCGGGGCCACCGGGGAGCTGTTTTTT. The chain links TRBV7-9 to TRBJ2-2; TRBD2 agrees at 10 bases. With 5 bases clipped from V and 4 bases from J, the junction kept 4 bases outside the gene matches. This CDR3 contains 15 residues. Per the germline V gene, CDR1 is SEHNR and CDR2 is FQNEAQ (reference sequence).